This T cell receptor beta chain was retrieved from a study of blood T cell repertoires in COVID-19. Study as a whole: Researchers got acute and convalescent COVID-19 samples from the United States, Italy and Spain.

Deletions cut 4 bases from V and 0 bases from J, with 13 bases between. The CDR3 has 16 amino acids. CDR1 and CDR2 from the germline V gene are LNHDA and SQIVND (reference sequence). Per the authors' pipeline: Researchers report that nucleated cell counts were estimated from reference gene primer amplification. Some clones are missing from TCRdb's copy, which holds only in-frame ones; the method was immunoSEQ multiplex PCR. V and J calls and clone size are as listed in that table; D and trimming were resolved from the DNA. The sample contains roughly 39,000 clones, around 91% of which appear only once.

Material for sequencing was peripheral blood. The chain carries TRBV19 and TRBJ1-5; D uncertain. This sequence originates from a young man with active or convalescent COVID-19. The CDR3: CASSTMKRGSNQPQHF. CDR3 bases: TGTGCCAGTAGTACGATGAAGCGGGGTAGCAATCAGCCCCAGCATTTT.